The 25 T cell receptor beta chains below were found in one sample sequenced in a study of blood T cell repertoires in COVID-19. The method was immunoSEQ multiplex PCR; TCRdb's version includes in-frame clones alone and lacks a portion of them. This table has about 190,000 clones, more than 85% appearing once. The source material was PBMCs or T cells enriched from blood (not recorded which). These receptors originate from a woman aged 35 to 49 in a cohort exposed to, infected with or recovered from COVID-19 (not recorded which).

This chain uses TRBV10-2 with TRBJ1-5, with D perhaps matching TRBD1 (6 bases). The CDR3 extends over 15 amino acids. Per germline, CDR1 WSHSY and CDR2 SAAADI. Trimming pared 6 bases from V and 6 bases from J, leaving 18 bases between. CDR3 sequence: CASSGSRGSGQPQHF. In DNA, the CDR3 is TGCGCCAGCAGCGGAAGTAGGGGGTCGGGTCAGCCCCAGCATTTT.

The J gene is TRBJ1-2, the V gene TRBV11-3, with 7 bases lining up with TRBD1. The CDR3 is 14 residues long. Trimming at V came to 1 base and at J to 5 bases, leaving 4 bases not matched to a gene. Germline V gene lookup returns CDR1 SGHNT and CDR2 YENEEA. CDR3 loop: CASSLGLQGYGYTF. The CDR3 nucleotides are TGTGCCAGCAGCTTAGGATTACAGGGGTATGGCTACACCTTC.

The J gene is TRBJ1-1, the V gene TRBV29-1, with 8 bases identical to TRBD1. Germline V CDR1 and CDR2: SQVTM, ANQGSEA. The CDR3 covers 14 residues. J lost 0 bases, V lost 6 bases, and 6 bases had no gene match. CDR3 in DNA: TGCAGCGTCGCCGGGACAGGCATGAACACTGAAGCTTTCTTT. Its protein product is CSVAGTGMNTEAFF.

This clone was recorded a few times. The V gene is TRBV5-4, the J gene TRBJ1-6, with a possible D match to TRBD1 (6 bases). V lost 3 bases and J 8 bases, leaving 15 bases between the germline ends. Germline V gene data show CDR1 as SGHNT and CDR2 as YYREEE (reference sequence). The CDR3 loop spans 15 amino acids. The CDR3 reads CASSSNRATYSPLHF. In DNA form, the CDR3 reads TGTGCCAGCAGCTCAAACAGGGCAACGTATTCACCCCTCCACTTT.

The V call is TRBV19, the J call TRBJ2-1, with 7 bases aligning to TRBD2. The V gene end was trimmed by 7 bases and the J gene end by 9 bases; junction bases not matched to a gene: 12. Germline CDR1 is LNHDA and CDR2 is SQIVND (reference sequence). This CDR3 is 14 amino acids long. The CDR3 is CASTLTGGGLEQFF. CDR3 DNA: TGTGCCAGTACCTTGACGGGGGGAGGTCTTGAGCAGTTCTTC.

The chain links TRBV7-6 to TRBJ1-6, with 9 bases aligning to TRBD1. Germline V gene sequence: CDR1 SGHVS, CDR2 FNYEAQ. V gave up 5 bases and J gave up 7 bases; unmatched junction bases: 6. This CDR3 is built from 15 residues. CDR3 in amino acids: CASSHGQGLNSPLHF. In DNA, the CDR3 is TGTGCCAGCAGCCATGGACAGGGGTTGAATTCACCCCTCCACTTT. Full variable domain (outside the CDR3, taken from reference TRBV7-6 and TRBJ1-6): GAGVSQSPRYKVTKRGQDVALRCDPISGHVSLYWYRQALGQGPEFLTYFNYEAQQDKSGLPNDRFSAERPEGSISTLTIQRTEQRDSAMYRCASSHGQGLNSPLHFGNGTRLTVT.

The J gene is TRBJ1-2, the V gene TRBV2; 10 bases line up with TRBD1. This CDR3 spans 16 amino acids. Germline values: CDR1 SNHLY, CDR2 FYNNEI. Unmatched junction bases numbered 9, after V lost 5 bases and J lost 3 bases. CDR3 region: CASSYGQGGFDYGYTF. The CDR3 nucleotides read TGTGCCAGCAGTTACGGACAGGGGGGGTTTGACTATGGCTACACCTTC.

The chain is built from TRBV3-1 (or the pseudogene TRBV3-2) and TRBJ2-4, with D tentatively TRBD1 (7 bases). Germline CDR1 LGHDT, CDR2 YNNKEL (reference sequence). The CDR3 extends over 13 amino acids. Trimming shortened V by 4 bases and J by 7 bases, and 11 bases separated the two germline ends. As DNA, the CDR3 is TGTGCCAGCAGCCGCAGGGGGGAGAACATTCAGTACTTC. Its protein product is CASSRRGENIQYF.

The chain uses TRBV7-9 and TRBJ2-7; the match to TRBD2 covers 10 bases. V shed 4 bases and J 3 bases; nucleotides not matched to a gene: 9. Germline V lookup: CDR1 SEHNR, CDR2 FQNEAQ (reference sequence). The CDR3 is made up of 16 amino acids. CDR3 residues: CASSSYTGTSDYEQYF. The CDR3 region has the DNA TGTGCCAGCAGCTCATACACCGGGACTAGCGACTACGAGCAGTACTTC.

The V gene is TRBV6-6, the J gene TRBJ1-2, with 7 bases aligning to TRBD1. In germline, CDR1 is MNHNY, CDR2 SVGAGI (reference sequence). Germline trimming cut 6 bases from V and 5 bases from J; bases unmatched to any gene: 9. CDR3 length: 14 amino acids. CDR3 region: CASSPEGAGYGYTF. DNA for the CDR3: TGTGCCAGCAGCCCCGAGGGGGCCGGGTATGGCTACACCTTC.

A remark on this clone: The same CDR3 is also encoded by other DNA sequences in this sample. The chain is built from TRBV28 and TRBJ1-3; maybe TRBD1 (6 bases). The CDR3 loop spans 14 amino acids. Germline V gene data show CDR1 as MDHEN and CDR2 as SYDVKM. V shed 3 bases and J shed 3 bases, with 9 bases lying between them. The DNA for the CDR3 is TGTGCCAGCAGTTTTAGGGGGAGTGGAAACACCATATATTTT. Protein: CASSFRGSGNTIYF.

The J gene is TRBJ2-1, the V gene TRBV12-2; the D call TRBD1 from the table was never checked on the DNA. TRBV12-2 is a recognized pseudogene. The CDR3 totals 18 residues. The CDR3 sequence: CASRANGTASVSYNEQFF. The CDR3 DNA is TGTGCAAGTCGCGCTAACGGGACAGCCTCGGTCTCCTACAATGAGCAGTTCTTC.

This clone came up once. V is TRBV7-6 and J is TRBJ2-5, with 11 positions matching TRBD2. Per germline, CDR1 SGHVS and CDR2 FNYEAQ. This CDR3 spans 16 amino acids. V shed 6 bases, J shed 1 base, and the junction held 7 bases outside the gene matches. The CDR3 sequence: CASSKLAGVLQETQYF. Here the CDR3 DNA reads TGTGCCAGCAGTAAACTAGCGGGGGTGCTCCAAGAGACCCAGTACTTC.

This clone appeared once. The V call is TRBV6-5, the J call TRBJ1-4; 7 bases align to TRBD1. Germline V gene sequence: CDR1 MNHEY, CDR2 SVGAGI. V gave up 6 bases and J gave up 4 bases; unmatched junction bases: 5. CDR3 length equals 14 residues. The CDR3 sequence: CASRGTADNEKLFF. In nucleotides, the CDR3 is TGTGCCAGCAGGGGGACAGCAGATAATGAAAAACTGTTTTTT.

The gene calls are TRBV6-5 and TRBJ2-7, with 7 positions matching TRBD1. The trim removed 6 bases at V and 0 bases at J, leaving 8 bases unmatched. There are 15 residues in the CDR3. Germline V gene lookup returns CDR1 MNHEY and CDR2 SVGAGI. The DNA for the CDR3 is TGTGCCAGCAGCCCCGGACAGGCGAGCTCCTACGAGCAGTACTTC. This translates into CASSPGQASSYEQYF.

The chain carries TRBV12-3 or TRBV12-4 and TRBJ2-1, with 8 bases matching TRBD1. V lost 4 bases to trimming and J lost 13 bases; unmatched junction nucleotides: 9. The CDR3 extends over 13 amino acids. The chain's CDR3 is CASSSLTGGGQFF. CDR3 bases: TGTGCCAGCAGTTCGCTTACAGGGGGTGGCCAGTTCTTC.

The V call is TRBV7-6, the J call TRBJ2-5; D perhaps matches TRBD1 (6 bases). Trimming removed 0 bases from V and 2 bases from J, with 10 bases in between. This CDR3 contains 15 residues. The germline gives CDR1 SGHVS, CDR2 FNYEAQ. CDR3 coding DNA: TGTGCCAGCAGCTTAGCGTGGGGGCAGCAAGAGACCCAGTACTTC. This gives the protein CASSLAWGQQETQYF. Together with reference TRBV7-6 and TRBJ2-5, the CDR3 gives the full variable domain: GAGVSQSPRYKVTKRGQDVALRCDPISGHVSLYWYRQALGQGPEFLTYFNYEAQQDKSGLPNDRFSAERPEGSISTLTIQRTEQRDSAMYRCASSLAWGQQETQYFGPGTRLLVL.

The rearrangement links TRBV5-1 to TRBJ1-2; tentative D call: TRBD1 (6 bases). Trimming pared 3 bases from V and 6 bases from J, leaving 12 bases between. This CDR3 is 13 amino acids long. From germline, CDR1 is SGHRS and CDR2 YFSETQ. The CDR3 DNA is TGCGCCAGCAGCTCCCAGGGGAGAGATGGCTACACCTTC. Its translation: CASSSQGRDGYTF.

As regards this clone: Other DNA sequences in this specimen translate into the identical CDR3. This chain links TRBV5-1 with TRBJ1-2; D not resolved. Germline CDR1 and CDR2: SGHRS and YFSETQ. The CDR3 is made up of 11 amino acids. V was pared by 4 bases and J by 5 bases, with 6 bases between. DNA for the CDR3: TGCGCCAGCAGCCCGGGATATGGCTACACCTTC. Translation: CASSPGYGYTF. The full variable domain, rest sourced from reference TRBV5-1 and TRBJ1-2, is KAGVTQTPRYLIKTRGQQVTLSCSPISGHRSVSWYQQTPGQGLQFLFEYFSETQRNKGNFPGRFSGRQFSNSRSEMNVSTLELGDSALYLCASSPGYGYTFGSGTRLTVV.

V gene TRBV7-9 combines with J gene TRBJ2-3, with 8 bases matching TRBD1. V was pared by 5 bases and J by 5 bases, with 9 bases of the junction left unmatched. This CDR3 has 15 residues. Germline V gene data show CDR1 as SEHNR and CDR2 as FQNEAQ (reference sequence). The CDR3 bases are TGTGCCAGCAGCATCCGGGACAGGTTCAGAGATACGCAGTATTTT. Encoded protein: CASSIRDRFRDTQYF. Looking up the rest from reference TRBV7-9 and TRBJ2-3 gives the full variable domain: DTGVSQNPRHKITKRGQNVTFRCDPISEHNRLYWYRQTLGQGPEFLTYFQNEAQLEKSRLLSDRFSAERPKGSFSTLEIQRTEQGDSAMYLCASSIRDRFRDTQYFGPGTRLTVL.

The CDR3 sequence: CASSPSVPSSGANVLTF. The DNA of the CDR3 is TGTGCCAGCAGCCCTTCAGTCCCCAGCTCTGGGGCCAACGTCCTGACTTTC. The genes are TRBV7-6 and TRBJ2-6; no clear D gene. Between the trimmed V and J ends, which lost 5 bases and 0 bases, there was a span of 14 bases. The CDR3 runs 17 residues. Germline lookup yields CDR1 SGHVS and CDR2 FNYEAQ.

The J gene is TRBJ2-7, the V gene TRBV25-1; 7 bases match TRBD2. The CDR3 covers 16 residues. Germline V gene sequence: CDR1 MGHDK, CDR2 SYGVNS. The V segment lost 4 bases and the J segment 7 bases; nucleotides outside the gene matches: 16. CDR3: CASSAPGGRAQYEQYF. CDR3 sequence (DNA): TGTGCCAGCAGTGCCCCCGGAGGGAGGGCCCAATATGAGCAGTACTTC.

The chain combines TRBV19 with TRBJ1-5, with 7 bases fitting TRBD1. Looked up from germline, CDR1 is LNHDA and CDR2 is SQIVND (reference sequence). The V and J ends lost 3 bases and 1 base, in that order; junction bases with no gene match: 9. The CDR3 is made up of 17 amino acids. The CDR3 here is CASSIENRGLSNQPQHF. The CDR3 nucleotides read TGTGCCAGTAGTATCGAAAACAGGGGCTTGAGCAATCAGCCCCAGCATTTT.

The chain has TRBV9 and TRBJ1-1, with TRBD1 as a possible D gene (5 bases). The CDR3 runs 15 residues. V dropped 0 bases and J dropped 1 base, with 10 bases sitting between them. Germline V gene sequence: CDR1 SGDLS, CDR2 YYNGEE. The CDR3 loop is CASSVEGGANTEAFF. The CDR3 DNA reads TGTGCCAGCAGCGTAGAAGGAGGGGCGAACACTGAAGCTTTCTTT.

The chain joins TRBV4-3 to TRBJ2-7; 10 bases map to TRBD2. Looked up from germline, CDR1 is LGHNA and CDR2 is YSLEER. This CDR3 has 16 residues. V gave up 0 bases and J gave up 3 bases; unmatched junction bases: 5. In DNA form, the CDR3 reads TGCGCCAGCAGCCAAGAGGTAGCGGGAGGAAACTACGAGCAGTACTTC. It yields the protein CASSQEVAGGNYEQYF.